This T cell receptor beta chain was captured in a study of cytomegalovirus exposure and HLA in healthy donors. Study results and caveats: Three chains tied to CMV proved CMV antigen-specific in vitro. Among TCR beta chains, those listed as cytomegalovirus-associated numbered approximately 150. Accounts indicate the classifier identified cytomegalovirus status with strong specificity and sensitivity. Usually a TCR sequence was rare, but some public TCRs were found in many donors.

There are 13 residues in the CDR3. Deletions cut 3 bases from V and 2 bases from J, with 7 bases between. Germline values: CDR1 SEHNR, CDR2 FQNEAQ (reference sequence). Some clones are missing from TCRdb's copy, which holds only in-frame ones; the method was immunoSEQ multiplex PCR. Altogether about 140,000 clones are present, roughly nine tenths being singletons, with the ten largest covering 2.9%. As for this clone: What it recognizes is unknown. This CDR3 is also generated by other DNA sequences in the sample.

This chain connects TRBV7-9 to TRBJ1-1; no firm D call. This sequence was found in a man between 18 and 35 years old in good health and CMV-seronegative. The specimen sequenced was PBMCs. CDR3 in amino acids: CASSFTVNTEAFF. The DNA for the CDR3 is TGTGCCAGCAGCTTCACAGTAAACACTGAAGCTTTCTTT.